The next 20 T cell receptor beta chains were all read from a single sample in a study of T-cell reconstitution after alpha-beta-depleted transplantation in children. Researchers prepared the TCRbeta library using unique molecular identifiers, the study reports. TCRdb analysed the PCR reads with MiXCR anew, one entry per CDR3 protein. The table includes approximately 240,000 distinct CDR3 sequences, approximately 10% detected once. The sequenced sample was PBMCs from the stem cell graft donor, obtained from the stem cell graft. These receptors originate from a human donor who donated a stem cell graft to a child with acute lymphoblastic leukemia.

This clonotype came up a few times. V and J are TRBV12-3 or TRBV12-4 and TRBJ2-3, with TRBD2 matching 10 bases. V was pared by 5 bases and J by 5 bases, with 10 bases of the junction left unmatched. CDR3 length: 16 amino acids. This CDR3 is CASSDRERGGGDTQYF. DNA of the CDR3: TGTGCCAGCAGTGACCGGGAGCGGGGGGGTGGAGATACGCAGTATTTT.

The chain combines TRBV11-2 with TRBJ2-2; D may correspond to TRBD1 or TRBD2 (6 bases each). V lost 1 base and J lost 3, with 15 bases in between. Germline CDR1 reads SGHAT; CDR2 reads FQNNGV. The CDR3 covers 17 residues. Here the CDR3 reads CASSLVGGGLYTGELFF. The CDR3 nucleotides are TGTGCCAGCAGCTTAGTGGGTGGGGGGCTCTACACCGGGGAGCTGTTTTTT.

This clonotype was seen a handful of times. The limits of the CDR3 on the DNA are not certain, so only TCRdb's listed CDR3 is given. J is TRBJ1-4 and V is TRBV7-5. TRBV7-5 is a listed pseudogene. Both ends counted, the CDR3 spans 19 residues. CDR3: CISVSEAYLRKSTNEKLFF.

This clonotype was observed at least ten times. V gene TRBV3-1 combines with J gene TRBJ2-3, with 7 bases aligning to TRBD2. Germline trimming cut 0 bases from V and 1 base from J; bases unmatched to any gene: 10. CDR1 is LGHDT and CDR2 is YNNKEL in the germline V gene (reference sequence). The CDR3 extends over 18 amino acids. In nucleotides, the CDR3 is TGTGCCAGCAGCCAAGATTATAGGAGGGAGGGTGGCACAGATACGCAGTATTTT. Encoded protein: CASSQDYRREGGTDTQYF.

This chain links TRBV5-1 with TRBJ1-1, with D hard to call. V was trimmed by 2 bases and J by 1 base, leaving 12 bases between them. In germline, CDR1 is SGHRS, CDR2 YFSETQ. This CDR3 is 15 amino acids long. The CDR3 sequence is CASSLIPGGNTEAFF. The CDR3 bases are TGCGCCAGCAGCTTAATCCCCGGCGGGAACACTGAAGCTTTCTTT.

This clonotype was detected ten times or more. The chain uses TRBV12-3 or TRBV12-4 and TRBJ1-6, with a possible D match to TRBD1 (5 bases). The CDR3 extends over 13 amino acids. With 4 bases removed from V and 4 bases from J, the gap between germline ends came to 5 bases. The CDR3 loop reads CASSSGYNSPLHF. The CDR3 region has the DNA TGTGCCAGCAGTTCAGGGTATAATTCACCCCTCCACTTT.

Ten or more counts support this clonotype. J is TRBJ2-1 and V is TRBV11-3; D possibly corresponds to TRBD2 (6 bases). V was shortened by 5 bases and J by 2 bases, with 16 bases between the two germline ends. Germline V gene sequence: CDR1 SGHNT, CDR2 YENEEA. The CDR3 is made up of 16 amino acids. The CDR3 here is CASSPGGAVAYNEQFF. In DNA, the CDR3 is TGTGCCAGCAGCCCTGGAGGGGCTGTGGCCTACAATGAGCAGTTCTTC.

In this sample, this clonotype turned up a few times. The chain combines TRBV11-1 with TRBJ2-5; D is perhaps TRBD1 (9 bases). Trimming took 6 bases from V and 2 from J, leaving 25 bases between them. Germline V gene lookup returns CDR1 SGHAT and CDR2 FQDESV (reference sequence). The CDR3 loop spans 18 amino acids. CDR3 bases: TGTGCCAGCAGACCTCCCGGGACAGGGACTAGTATTCAAGAGACCCAGTACTTC. This sequence encodes CASRPPGTGTSIQETQYF.

This clonotype was recorded many times. V is TRBV5-1 and J is TRBJ1-5; no clear D gene. Germline assignment: CDR1 SGHRS and CDR2 YFSETQ. The germline V and J ends were trimmed by 2 bases and 6 bases, with 6 bases remaining between them. The CDR3 is 12 residues long. In DNA form, the CDR3 reads TGCGCCAGCAGCTTTCCCCGTCAGCCCCAGCATTTT. Translated, it gives CASSFPRQPQHF.

The sample holds a few counts of this clonotype. The chain carries TRBV5-1 and TRBJ2-3; 9 bases match TRBD1. This CDR3 has 14 residues. The junction had 1 base not matched to a gene; V was cut back by 1 base and J by 4 bases. Germline-derived CDR1 and CDR2 are SGHRS and YFSETQ. The CDR3 loop is CASSLTGGADTQYF. CDR3 in DNA: TGCGCCAGCAGCTTGACAGGGGGCGCAGATACGCAGTATTTT.

V and J are TRBV30 and TRBJ2-7; 10 bases match TRBD1. V lost 4 bases to trimming and J lost 6 bases; unmatched junction nucleotides: 6. There are 13 residues in the CDR3. The germline gives CDR1 GTSNPN, CDR2 SVGIG (reference sequence). The CDR3 DNA reads TGTGCCTGGACCGGGACAGGGGTGGGCGAGCAGTACTTC. Amino acid sequence: CAWTGTGVGEQYF.

There are a few counts of this clonotype. This chain joins TRBV25-1 and TRBJ2-1; no clear D. CDR3 length: 16 amino acids. Germline loops: CDR1 MGHDK, CDR2 SYGVNS. V gave up 8 bases and J gave up 1 base, with 18 bases separating them. The DNA of the CDR3 is TGTGCCAGCTTTCTCTCGGCTCGAGGATCCTACAATGAGCAGTTCTTC. Its protein is CASFLSARGSYNEQFF.

This clonotype was counted between two and nine times. This rearrangement joins TRBV5-1 to TRBJ2-3; no firm D call. Per germline, CDR1 SGHRS and CDR2 YFSETQ. Trimming left V 0 bases short and J 5 bases short, with 10 bases between. This CDR3 contains 14 residues. CDR3 sequence: CASSLGGNRDTQYF. CDR3 DNA: TGCGCCAGCAGCTTGGGCGGTAACCGAGATACGCAGTATTTT.

This clonotype has at least ten counts. This chain uses TRBV29-1 with TRBJ2-1; tentative D call: TRBD1 (6 bases). The CDR3 totals 11 residues. V lost 3 bases, J lost 6 bases, and 6 bases lay in between. Germline V lookup: CDR1 SQVTM, CDR2 ANQGSEA. The CDR3 bases are TGCAGCGTTGACAGGGGCAATGAGCAGTTCTTC. Its protein is CSVDRGNEQFF.

This clonotype was detected ten times or more. This sequence joins TRBV4-3 and TRBJ2-1, with D possibly called TRBD1 or TRBD2 (5 bases each). Germline CDR1 and CDR2: LGHNA and YSLEER. The CDR3 sequence is 13 residues long. The V gene lost 3 bases and the J gene lost 5 bases, with 8 bases spanning the gap. The CDR3 nucleotides are TGCGCCAGCAGCCAGGGGGTGGACAATGAGCAGTTCTTC. Protein sequence: CASSQGVDNEQFF.

This clonotype was seen repeatedly, ten times or more. The chain joins TRBV5-1 to TRBJ2-7; maybe TRBD2 (6 bases). The V gene lost 0 bases and the J gene lost 5 bases, with 9 bases spanning the gap. The germline V gene has CDR1 SGHRS and CDR2 YFSETQ. The CDR3 is 13 residues long. The CDR3 nucleotides are TGCGCCAGCAGCTTGGTGGGGGGTAACGAGCAGTACTTC. It yields the protein CASSLVGGNEQYF.

The rearrangement uses TRBV11-2 and TRBJ1-1; D might be TRBD1 (6 bases). This CDR3 spans 15 amino acids. CDR1 and CDR2 (germline): SGHAT, FQNNGV. V lost 1 base and J lost 5, with 14 bases in between. The CDR3 region is CASSLAKRGNTEAFF. The CDR3 nucleotides are TGTGCCAGCAGCTTAGCTAAGAGGGGGAATACTGAAGCTTTCTTT.

This clonotype has just a few counts. The chain recombines TRBV7-6 with TRBJ1-2; TRBD1 might be the D (6 bases). With 5 bases removed from V and 4 bases from J, the gap between germline ends came to 14 bases. CDR3 length equals 14 residues. Looked up from germline, CDR1 is SGHVS and CDR2 is FNYEAQ. CDR3 region: CASSPYQGTYGYTF. CDR3 DNA sequence: TGTGCCAGCAGCCCCTATCAGGGGACCTATGGCTACACCTTC.

The rearrangement links TRBV7-6 to TRBJ1-4; perhaps TRBD1 as D (5 bases). Per germline, CDR1 SGHVS and CDR2 FNYEAQ. The CDR3 is made up of 14 amino acids. V shed 8 bases and J shed 6 bases, with 16 bases lying between them. The chain's CDR3 is CASSSGGRDEKLFF. CDR3 sequence (DNA): TGTGCCAGCTCAAGTGGGGGAAGGGATGAAAAACTGTTTTTT.

At least ten counts were recorded for this clonotype. The chain carries TRBV10-3 and TRBJ1-5; 8 bases line up with TRBD1. The ends lost 10 bases at V and 4 bases at J; junction bases unmatched: 3. The CDR3 has 12 amino acids. Germline assignment: CDR1 ENHRY and CDR2 SYGVKD. In DNA, the CDR3 is TGTGCCACCCGGACAGGGAATCAGCCCCAGCATTTT. Translated, it gives CATRTGNQPQHF.